The rows below give T cell receptor beta chains drawn from one sample of a study of neurological immune-mediated disorders. TCRdb reprocessed the 5' RACE reads with MiXCR, giving one entry per CDR3 protein. The table lists 20,000 to 25,000 distinct CDR3 sequences, roughly 10% of them singletons, with about 20% in the top ten. Sequencing was done on a sample of PBMCs. These receptors were taken from a woman aged 60-75 years with HTLV-1-associated myelopathy (HAM/TSP). The CDR3 runs from the conserved cysteine through the conserved F or W. The D gene is left open where the match is weak. Clone size is stated in some rows and not others, as once, few, many or a class when expanded.

clone_size	d_call	v_call	j_call	cdr3_nt	cdr3_aa
many	.	TRBV27	TRBJ1-2	TGTGCCAGCAGTTTAGTGCGTGGGGACTATGGCTACACCTTC	CASSLVRGDYGYTF
.	.	TRBV1	TRBJ2-6	TGCACCAGCAGCCAGTCGCAGGGTTCGAGGTCTGGGGCCAACGTCCTGACTTTC	CTSSQSQGSRSGANVLTF
many	.	TRBV3-1	TRBJ1-3	TGTGCCAGCAGCCAAGATAGTTGGTCTATCAACACCATATATTTT	CASSQDSWSINTIYF
.	.	TRBV5-1	TRBJ2-4	TGCGCCAGCAGCTTGGCCACCAGTCAAAACATTCAGTACTTC	CASSLATSQNIQYF
many	.	TRBV12-3/TRBV12-4	TRBJ1-1	TGTGCCAGCAGACCCGACGGGAGGGGGACTGAAGCTTTCTTT	CASRPDGRGTEAFF
many	TRBD1	TRBV5-1	TRBJ1-2	TGCGCCAGCAGCTTGGACGGGACAGGAATCTATGGCTACACCTTC	CASSLDGTGIYGYTF
many	TRBD1	TRBV20-1	TRBJ2-3	TGCAGTGCTAGGGGGGACAGGGAGACAGATACGCAGTATTTT	CSARGDRETDTQYF
many	.	TRBV7-8	TRBJ2-1	TGTGCCAGCAGCTTAAATCCGGGTTCGTTCGAGCTAAATGAGCAGTTCTTC	CASSLNPGSFELNEQFF
many	TRBD1	TRBV10-3	TRBJ1-2	TGTGCCATCAGTAAAATGTTAGGAGAATGGACAGGGGCTGGCTACACCTTC	CAISKMLGEWTGAGYTF
many	TRBD2	TRBV5-1	TRBJ2-1	TGCGCCAGCAGCTTGGCCACGGGGGGGGCTTATGAGCAGTTCTTC	CASSLATGGAYEQFF
many	.	TRBV6-6	TRBJ1-6	TGTGCCAGCAGTCTTCACCAGGGGAGTAGGTCACCCCTCCACTTT	CASSLHQGSRSPLHF
medium-sized	TRBD1	TRBV6-5	TRBJ1-2	TGTGCCAGCAGCTACACAGGGGATGGCTACACCTTC	CASSYTGDGYTF
many	.	TRBV6-5	TRBJ2-2	TGTGCCAGTTCGGCAGGCACCGGGGAGCTGTTTTTT	CASSAGTGELFF
.	.	TRBV5-1	TRBJ2-1	TGCGCCAGCAGCTTGGGACTATCCTCCTACAATGAGCAGTTCTTC	CASSLGLSSYNEQFF
many	TRBD1	TRBV11-2	TRBJ2-5	TGTGCCAGCAGCACTAATACAGGGGAGGAGACCCAGTACTTC	CASSTNTGEETQYF
once	TRBD2	TRBV20-1	TRBJ2-1	TGCAGTGCTCTTGTACTAGCGGGTGGCCACAATGAGCAGTTCTTC	CSALVLAGGHNEQFF
many	.	TRBV5-5	TRBJ2-4	TGTGCCAGCAGCCATGATCTCGGGGGTATAGCCAAAAACATTCAGTACTTC	CASSHDLGGIAKNIQYF
medium-sized	TRBD2	TRBV29-1	TRBJ2-3	TGCAGCGTTGGGGCCAGCGGGGGCCAATTTTATACGCAGTATTTT	CSVGASGGQFYTQYF
many	TRBD1	TRBV19	TRBJ1-5	TGTGCCAGTAGCCAAGGCCCGGACAGGGAAGTAAGTCAGCCCCAGCATTTT	CASSQGPDREVSQPQHF
.	TRBD1	TRBV5-1	TRBJ1-2	TGCGCCAACAGCTCGACAGGGGACAACTATGGCTACAACTTC	CANSSTGDNYGYNF
many	.	TRBV11-2	TRBJ1-4	TGTGCCAGCAGCTTAGGACACAGGTTGAAAGAAAAACTGTTTTTT	CASSLGHRLKEKLFF
many	.	TRBV20-1	TRBJ1-4	TGCAGTGCTAGAGCGTCGTCAGGGGATGGGGAAAAACTGTTTTTT	CSARASSGDGEKLFF
many	.	TRBV5-1	TRBJ2-2	TGCGCCAGCAGCTTGAACTCCTACACCGGGGAGCTGTTTTTT	CASSLNSYTGELFF
many	.	TRBV4-1	TRBJ1-1	TGCGCCAGCAGCCAAGATCGGGGAGTTATGAACACTGAAGCTTTCTTT	CASSQDRGVMNTEAFF
medium-sized	.	TRBV5-1	TRBJ2-7	TGCGCCAGCAGCTTGGTTGCAGGGGCCGGGGAGCAGTACTTC	CASSLVAGAGEQYF
medium-sized	.	TRBV5-1	TRBJ1-5	TGCGCCAGCAGCGAGAAGGGCAGTTACCCCAATCAGCCCCAGCATTTT	CASSEKGSYPNQPQHF
many	TRBD1	TRBV20-1	TRBJ2-7	TGCAGTGCCGGACAGGGGGGGATCTACGAGCAGTACTTC	CSAGQGGIYEQYF
many	.	TRBV5-1	TRBJ2-6	TGCGCCAGCAGCTTGTGGTCTGGGGCCAACGTCCTGACTTTC	CASSLWSGANVLTF
many	.	TRBV2	TRBJ1-1	TGTGCCAGCAGTGAATTCTGGGGAGCGGCGGAAGCTTTCTTT	CASSEFWGAAEAFF
many	.	TRBV20-1	TRBJ1-5	TGCAGTGCTAGAGATACCAGGTTCAATCAGCCCCAGCATTTT	CSARDTRFNQPQHF
many	.	TRBV3-1	TRBJ2-5	TGTGCCAGCAGCCAAGACAGGAGACAAGAGACCCAGTACTTC	CASSQDRRQETQYF
many	TRBD2	TRBV5-1	TRBJ2-1	TGCGCCAGCAGCTTGAGCGGGGGCACCTACAATGAGCAGTTCTTC	CASSLSGGTYNEQFF
many	.	TRBV7-9	TRBJ1-4	TGTGCCAGCAGCTTAGGTCTCCAGCAGGACGGAGAAAAACTGTTTTTT	CASSLGLQQDGEKLFF
many	TRBD1	TRBV30	TRBJ1-1	TGTGCCTGGAGTGACAGGGGAGTTCGTGCTTTCTTT	CAWSDRGVRAFF
many	.	TRBV29-1	TRBJ1-1	TGCAGCGTGACCATCACATTCACTGAAGCTTTCTTT	CSVTITFTEAFF
few	TRBD2	TRBV20-1	TRBJ2-7	TGCAGTGCTGGCCTCGGGGGGGCCAGGTACGAGCAGTACTTC	CSAGLGGARYEQYF
medium-sized	.	TRBV5-1	TRBJ2-6	TGCGCCAGCAGCTTGGCCTCACAGCGCTCGGCCAACGTCCTGACTTTC	CASSLASQRSANVLTF
once	TRBD2	TRBV20-1	TRBJ2-7	TGCAGTGCTGAGCCAGGGACTAGCGGGGGATGGGACGAGCAGTACTTC	CSAEPGTSGGWDEQYF
many	TRBD1	TRBV5-1	TRBJ1-2	TGCGCCAGCAGCCCTGGACAGGACTTAGGGGGCTACACCTTC	CASSPGQDLGGYTF
many	.	TRBV29-1	TRBJ1-1	TGCAGCGTTGAAGCTTTGGACAAACCGAACACTGAAGCTTTCTTT	CSVEALDKPNTEAFF
many	.	TRBV29-1	TRBJ1-4	TGCAGCGTTGAATGGGGGAACGAAGAAAAACTGTTTTTT	CSVEWGNEEKLFF
.	.	TRBV13	TRBJ2-3	TGTGCCAGCAGCCTTCGGGAGTACAGCCAATATTTT	CASSLREYSQYF
many	.	TRBV5-1	TRBJ1-2	TGCGCCAGCAGCTTGGCCCTAGGGATCTATGGCTACACCTTC	CASSLALGIYGYTF
many	.	TRBV5-1	TRBJ2-7	TGCGCCAGCAGCTTACCAGGGGCCGACCCGTACGAGCAGTACTTC	CASSLPGADPYEQYF
medium-sized	.	TRBV5-1	TRBJ1-1	TGCGCCAGCAGCCCCGACCTCGGGACGGGCGGCACTGAAGCTTTCTTT	CASSPDLGTGGTEAFF
many	.	TRBV6-6	TRBJ2-5	TGTGCCAGCACGATAGGGGAGACCCAGTACTTC	CASTIGETQYF
many	.	TRBV2	TRBJ1-2	TGTGCCAGCAGTGAAGGGGGCCCGGCGGGGGGCTATGGCTACACCTTC	CASSEGGPAGGYGYTF
many	.	TRBV9	TRBJ2-2	TGTGCCAGCAGCCCGTTAGGGTTAGGCACCGGGGAGCTGTTTTTT	CASSPLGLGTGELFF
medium-sized	TRBD1	TRBV5-4	TRBJ2-1	TGTGCCAGCAGCGCTGGACAGGGGGCTTATGTTTCGCAGTTCTTC	CASSAGQGAYVSQFF
many	.	TRBV7-8	TRBJ2-1	TGTGCCAGCAGCGTCAGCGGATTCAGCTCCTACAATGAGCAGTTCTTC	CASSVSGFSSYNEQFF
many	.	TRBV30	TRBJ1-2	TGTGCCTGGAGCTCCGGGGTTGGCTACACCTTC	CAWSSGVGYTF
many	TRBD1	TRBV9	TRBJ1-1	TGTGCCAGCAGTACAGGGGGATGGACTGAAGCTTTCTTT	CASSTGGWTEAFF
many	.	TRBV11-2	TRBJ1-2	TGTGCCAGCAGCTCTTCCCCTCGGACGGTTGACTATGGCTACACCTTC	CASSSSPRTVDYGYTF
many	.	TRBV15	TRBJ1-1	TGTGCCACCAGCAGTGAGTTGGTAACTGAAGCTTTCTTT	CATSSELVTEAFF